This record covers a single T cell receptor (beta chain). Its antigen is not known. The method was immunoSEQ multiplex PCR; TCRdb's version includes in-frame clones alone and lacks a portion of them. The sample consists of 51,000 or so clones, 86% of them appearing once. This CDR3 is 15 amino acids long. The germline V gene has CDR1 LGHNA and CDR2 YNFKEQ. Trimming removed 0 bases at V and 3 bases at J, with 11 bases between. This sample was included in a study of T cell clones after liver transplantation. Study-level background: TCRbeta sequencing after a pre-transplant mixed lymphocyte reaction identified graft-donor-reactive clones, later tracked in post-transplant blood. Patients counted as tolerant after at least one year off all immunosuppression, enzymes not exceeding twice normal.

Study-level points and caveats: Rather than being deleted, graft donor-reactive T cells may have moved into the graft. Donor-reactive sequences fell more than third party-reactive ones, suggesting partial deletion.

The chain carries TRBV4-2 and TRBJ1-1; possibly TRBD1 for D (5 bases). The TCR comes from a human patient who received a liver transplant. Part of the T cell pool may stem from the graft donor. Source: CD8+ T cells from blood, taken 12 months after liver transplant. CDR3 sequence reads: CASSQDLRGYTEAFF. CDR3 bases: TGTGCCAGCAGCCAAGATCTTCGGGGGTACACTGAAGCTTTCTTT.